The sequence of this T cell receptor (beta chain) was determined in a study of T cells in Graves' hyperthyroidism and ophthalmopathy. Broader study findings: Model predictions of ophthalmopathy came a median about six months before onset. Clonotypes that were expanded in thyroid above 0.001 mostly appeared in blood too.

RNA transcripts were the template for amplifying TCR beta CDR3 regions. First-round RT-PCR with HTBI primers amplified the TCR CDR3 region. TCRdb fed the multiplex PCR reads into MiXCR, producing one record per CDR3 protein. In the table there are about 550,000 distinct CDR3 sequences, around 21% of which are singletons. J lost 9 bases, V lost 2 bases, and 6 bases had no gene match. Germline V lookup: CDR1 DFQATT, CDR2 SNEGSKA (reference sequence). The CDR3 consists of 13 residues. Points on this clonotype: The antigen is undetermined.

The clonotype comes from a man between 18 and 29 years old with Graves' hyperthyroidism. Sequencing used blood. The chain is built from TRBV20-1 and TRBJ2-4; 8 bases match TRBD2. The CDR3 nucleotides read TGCAGTGCTAGACTGGGACTAGGAACCATTCAGTACTTC. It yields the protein CSARLGLGTIQYF.